This T cell receptor (beta chain) was documented in a study of OX40 agonist ivuxolimab in advanced cancers. Background for the entire study: Ivuxolimab, which targeted the costimulatory receptor OX40 (CD134), was an agonistic, fully human IgG2 monoclonal antibody. Intravenous ivuxolimab was administered to patients every 2 weeks at six dose levels: 0.01, 0.1, 0.3, 1.5, 3 and 10 mg/kg. Of the 50 or so patients in dose escalation, around 20 had hepatocellular carcinoma, some 15 had melanoma, 9 had renal cell carcinoma and 9 had head and neck cancer. In the dose-escalation cohort, approximately 80% of patients were male, and the mean age was roughly 60 years with a range of roughly 20 to 80. Prior anti-PD-1, anti-PD-L1 or anti-CTLA-4 therapy was permitted, and 30% to 50% of dose-escalation patients had received checkpoint inhibitors. Partial responses occurred in three dose-escalation patients, of whom one had hepatocellular carcinoma and two had cutaneous melanoma. Peripheral TCRbeta sequencing was intended to test whether TCR sequence diversity was altered and clonal T-cell expansion was caused by ivuxolimab. The paper describes the monotherapy dose-escalation part (N ≈ 52 patients) of the phase I trial of ivuxolimab. Results the study describes overall, beyond this receptor: In partial responders in the 0.1-3.0 mg/kg groups, normalized peripheral clonal expansion was found to be among the lowest, especially among CD8+ T cells. The antigen specificity of the clonally expanded peripheral T cells was not determined. At doses from 0.1 to 3.0 mg/kg, clonal expansion was seen in both CD4+ and CD8+ blood T cells between baseline and week 6. After ivuxolimab, expanded clones were on average more numerous among CD8+ T cells than among CD4+ T cells. Low levels of normalized T-cell clonal expansion were also shown by some nonresponding patients.

Genomic DNA was isolated from the sorted cells so that the TCRbeta CDR3 region could be sequenced. The immunoSEQ Assay was used for sequencing of TCRbeta CDR3 regions. TCRdb re-hosts the immuneACCESS table, in-frame sequences only. Its copies lack some clones; in the studies checked, an unresolved V gene accounts for under half of them, and the cause for the rest is not known. Here the sample has some 62,000 clones; more than 90% occur a single time. The leading ten clones occupy 0.55% to 0.8% of the sample. The trial excluded patients who had a history of autoimmune disease or who were on systemic immunosuppression. Peripheral blood for TCR sequencing was drawn from every dose cohort at baseline, at cycle 4 day 1 and at cycle 7 day 1. The samples were drawn from a first-in-human, open-label, multicenter phase I dose-escalation trial of ivuxolimab. Adults with locally advanced or metastatic melanoma, renal cell carcinoma, hepatocellular carcinoma or head and neck squamous cell carcinoma were enrolled in the trial. Before TCR sequencing, CD4+ T cells and CD8+ T cells were sorted from peripheral blood as separate populations.

Spanning cysteine to phenylalanine, the CDR3 consists of 12 amino acids. Only the CDR3 DNA is retained, 36 bases long and in frame from the first base. The germline V gene supplies CDR1 SGHVS and CDR2 FQNEAQ. The germline ends are 9 bases apart after V is trimmed by 4 bases and J by 5 bases. Worth noting for this clone: The antigen this receptor binds is unknown. No base-level quality is on record; no much larger clone is a single base apart.

This chain joins TRBV7-8 to TRBJ2-7; the D gene is unclear. This TCR derives from an adult with an advanced solid tumor such as melanoma, head and neck, liver or kidney cancer. This specimen consisted of CD4+ or CD8+ T cells sorted from blood, obtained in a trial of the OX40 agonist ivuxolimab. The DNA sequence is TGTGCCAGCAGCTGGTATGGAAACGAGCAGTACTTC. Its coded protein is CASSWYGNEQYF.